The subject of this entry is one T cell receptor (beta chain). This entry comes from a study of blood T cell repertoires in COVID-19. As for the study in general: Acute and convalescent COVID-19 samples came from the United States, Italy and Spain. T cells, B-cell-depleted T cells, or PBMCs supplied cDNA or gDNA.

Authors' data handling: Cell counts per sample came from amplifying reference gene primers. Measured with immunoSEQ multiplex PCR; TCRdb has only the in-frame clones, and not every one. That table supplies the V and J calls and clone size; D and trimming were determined from the DNA. The data show some 140,000 clones, more than 60% seen once. Germline V gives CDR1 MNHEY, CDR2 SVGAGI. Between the trimmed V and J ends, which lost 6 bases and 3 bases, there was a span of 11 bases. This CDR3 has 13 residues. The rearrangement links TRBV6-5 to TRBJ1-2; weak D call: TRBD1 (6 bases). The clonotype comes from a man at least 80 years old with acute or convalescent COVID-19. Sequencing was done on a sample of peripheral blood. CDR3 nucleotide sequence: TGTGCCAGCAGAAAACAGGGCGACTATGGCTACACCTTC. It specifies CASRKQGDYGYTF.